Listed below are T cell receptor beta chains from one sample, sequenced in a study of blood T cell repertoires in COVID-19. The repertoire was sequenced with immunoSEQ multiplex PCR; TCRdb's copy has only in-frame clones and lacks some. Of approximately 100,000 clones detected, 70% to 85% appear once; the ten largest clones hold roughly 17%. The sample taken for sequencing was peripheral blood. The receptors derive from a woman aged 55-70 years with acute or convalescent COVID-19. Each CDR3 is given with its conserved first and last residue. The D gene is left open where the match is weak. Expanded clones are given a class, and other clones once, few, many or no size at all.

clone_size,v_call,d_call,j_call,cdr3_aa,cdr3_nt
.,TRBV24-1,TRBD1,TRBJ1-2,CATSDPAGTGDAWGYTF,TGTGCCACCAGTGACCCGGCCGGGACAGGGGATGCTTGGGGCTACACCTTC
.,TRBV7-2,.,TRBJ2-2,CASSLGGFGKIFTGELFF,TGTGCCAGCAGCTTAGGGGGTTTCGGGAAAATTTTCACCGGGGAGCTGTTTTTT
.,TRBV19,TRBD2,TRBJ2-2,CASRSGGYTGELFF,TGTGCCAGCCGAAGCGGGGGTTACACCGGGGAGCTGTTTTTT
.,TRBV6-5,TRBD1,TRBJ1-5,CASSPQTGGGQPQHF,TGTGCCAGCAGTCCCCAGACAGGGGGCGGTCAGCCCCAGCATTTT
.,TRBV5-1,TRBD1,TRBJ1-1,CASSLGTGMNTEAFF,TGCGCCAGCAGCTTGGGGACAGGGATGAACACTGAAGCTTTCTTT
.,TRBV6-5,.,TRBJ1-5,CASSRNRVGNQPQHF,TGTGCCAGCAGTCGGAACAGGGTTGGCAATCAGCCCCAGCATTTT
.,TRBV7-2,.,TRBJ2-2,CASSRSRPGELFF,TGTGCCAGCAGCCGTAGCCGGCCCGGGGAGCTGTTTTTT
.,TRBV3-1/TRBV3-2,.,TRBJ1-3,CASRGANSGNTIYF,TGTGCCAGCAGGGGGGCGAACTCTGGAAACACCATATATTTT
.,TRBV7-3,.,TRBJ1-1,CASSLNGREVNTEAFF,TGTGCCAGCAGCTTAAATGGAAGGGAGGTGAACACTGAAGCTTTCTTT
few,TRBV7-2,.,TRBJ2-3,CASSLEGVGTDTQYF,TGTGCCAGCAGCCTCGAGGGGGTAGGCACAGATACGCAGTATTTT
.,TRBV19,.,TRBJ1-5,CASRTGYQPQHF,TGTGCCAGTAGAACAGGATATCAGCCCCAGCATTTT
.,TRBV11-2,TRBD2,TRBJ2-2,CASSSRLAGGQVGELFF,TGTGCCAGCAGCTCTCGACTAGCGGGGGGGCAAGTCGGGGAGCTGTTTTTT
.,TRBV13,.,TRBJ2-3,CASSIRGGTDTQYF,TGTGCCAGCAGCATCAGGGGAGGCACAGATACGCAGTATTTT
.,TRBV9,TRBD1,TRBJ1-4,CASSERQGLKEKLFF,TGTGCCAGCAGCGAGAGACAGGGTTTAAAGGAAAAACTGTTTTTT
.,TRBV4-3,.,TRBJ1-2,CASSQDVTPANYGYTF,TGCGCCAGCAGCCAAGATGTCACACCCGCTAACTATGGCTACACCTTC
.,TRBV3-1/TRBV3-2,TRBD1,TRBJ1-1,CASSQGTGIRYTEAFF,TGTGCCAGCAGCCAGGGGACAGGGATTCGGTACACTGAAGCTTTCTTT
.,TRBV5-4,.,TRBJ2-3,CASSLGPTLSTDTQYF,TGTGCCAGCAGCTTGGGACCTACACTAAGCACAGATACGCAGTATTTT
.,TRBV21-1,.,TRBJ1-6,CARGQYNSPLHF,TGTGCCCGGGGACAGTATAATTCACCCCTCCACTTT
.,TRBV6-5,.,TRBJ1-6,CASRRGGNSPLHF,TGTGCCAGTCGCAGGGGCGGGAATTCACCCCTCCACTTT
.,TRBV7-2,TRBD2,TRBJ2-7,CASSLLDWTLAGGQKQYF,TGTGCCAGCAGCTTGCTGGATTGGACCCTAGCGGGGGGGCAAAAGCAGTACTTC
few,TRBV19,TRBD2,TRBJ2-2,CASSSAFGGANTGELFF,TGTGCCAGTAGTTCGGCTTTTGGGGGGGCGAACACCGGGGAGCTGTTTTTT
.,TRBV11-2,.,TRBJ2-1,CASSLVTGNEQFF,TGTGCCAGCAGCTTAGTGACAGGCAATGAGCAGTTCTTC
.,TRBV30,TRBD1,TRBJ1-6,CAWTGGGNSPLHF,TGTGCCTGGACAGGGGGCGGTAATTCACCCCTCCACTTT
.,TRBV20-1,.,TRBJ2-5,CSASDWAGETQYF,TGCAGTGCTAGTGACTGGGCAGGGGAGACCCAGTACTTC
.,TRBV4-2,TRBD2,TRBJ2-5,CASSQSTSGQETQYF,TGTGCCAGCAGCCAGTCTACTAGCGGACAAGAGACCCAGTACTTC
.,TRBV30,TRBD1,TRBJ1-1,CALYLGTGKTEAFF,TGTGCCTTGTACCTTGGGACAGGGAAGACTGAAGCTTTCTTT
many,TRBV2,.,TRBJ1-2,CASSETVGYTF,TGTGCCAGCAGTGAAACAGTTGGCTACACCTTC
.,TRBV3-1/TRBV3-2,.,TRBJ2-4,CASSQGSGLAKNIQYF,TGTGCCAGCAGCCAAGGGAGCGGTTTAGCCAAAAACATTCAGTACTTC
.,TRBV13,TRBD1,TRBJ2-7,CASSYTTPWTGGYEQYF,TGTGCCAGCAGCTATACAACTCCTTGGACAGGCGGCTACGAGCAGTACTTC